The 22 T cell receptor beta chains given below trace back to one sample, sequenced in a study of T cell responses to AZD1222 COVID-19 vaccine. This table comes from immunoSEQ multiplex PCR, and its TCRdb copy is limited to in-frame clones, with some not included. This sample yields approximately 120,000 clones, of which 70% to 90% are seen a single time; more than 10% belongs to the top ten. The material sequenced was peripheral blood, taken on day 0 of MenACWY control vaccination. The source is an adult in good health.

The CDR3 loop reads CATSRHPGLAGGYNEQFF. In nucleotides, the CDR3 is TGTGCCACCAGCAGACATCCGGGACTAGCGGGAGGGTACAATGAGCAGTTCTTC. The chain joins TRBV15 to TRBJ2-1, with 16 bases lining up with TRBD2. The V and J ends lost 2 bases and 4 bases, in that order; junction bases with no gene match: 5. Germline V CDR1 and CDR2: LNHNV, YYDKDF (reference sequence). This CDR3 region has 18 residues.

The chain recombines TRBV28 with TRBJ1-4, with 7 positions matching TRBD1. Trimming removed 5 bases from V and 8 bases from J; junction bases left unmatched: 8. The CDR3 spans 14 residues. The germline V gene has CDR1 MDHEN and CDR2 SYDVKM. The CDR3, as DNA: TGTGCCAGCAGTATGACAGGGAGTGAAGAAAAACTGTTTTTT. Translating it yields CASSMTGSEEKLFF.

This sequence joins TRBV3-1 (or the pseudogene TRBV3-2) and TRBJ2-7; no definite D call. The germline V and J ends were trimmed by 6 bases and 6 bases, with 21 bases remaining between them. Germline lookup yields CDR1 LGHDT and CDR2 YNNKEL (reference sequence). This CDR3 contains 15 residues. CDR3 sequence: CASSQTGLLSSEQYF. CDR3 nucleotide sequence: TGTGCCAGCAGTCAAACTGGTCTCTTATCGTCCGAGCAGTACTTC.

V and J are TRBV7-2 and TRBJ1-5; D call uncertain. This CDR3 region has 15 residues. The germline V gene encodes CDR1 SGHTA and CDR2 FQGNSA. The V end lost 4 bases, the J end lost 1 base, and 11 bases lay between the germline ends. CDR3 residues: CASSSTPQSNQPQHF. As DNA, the CDR3 is TGTGCCAGCAGCTCGACCCCGCAGAGCAATCAGCCCCAGCATTTT.

A few counts support this clone. This chain connects TRBV7-2 to TRBJ2-2, with D unclear. Germline V lookup: CDR1 SGHTA, CDR2 FQGNSA. Between the trimmed V and J ends, which lost 2 bases and 7 bases, there was a span of 11 bases. This CDR3 has 14 amino acids. The CDR3 nucleotides are TGTGCCAGCAGCTTATGGGAAAACGGCGGGGAGCTGTTTTTT. This encodes CASSLWENGGELFF.

J is TRBJ2-2 and V is TRBV28; 7 nucleotides match TRBD2. CDR1 is MDHEN and CDR2 is SYDVKM in the germline V gene. V shed 5 bases, J shed 4 bases, and the junction held 7 bases outside the gene matches. The CDR3 covers 15 residues. CDR3 nucleotide sequence: TGTGCCAGCAGTGGCTGGCTAGCGGTCACCGGGGAGCTGTTTTTT. The encoded protein is CASSGWLAVTGELFF.

J is TRBJ2-7 and V is TRBV19, with D perhaps TRBD1 or TRBD2 (5 bases each). Trimming shortened V by 4 bases and J by 1 base, and 11 bases separated the two germline ends. Germline V gene lookup returns CDR1 LNHDA and CDR2 SQIVND (reference sequence). The CDR3 sequence is 14 residues long. CDR3 sequence: CASSNPGRSYEQYF. The CDR3 bases are TGTGCCAGTAGTAACCCGGGACGTTCCTACGAGCAGTACTTC.

This clone has a handful of counts. This chain joins TRBV29-1 and TRBJ1-1; tentatively, D is TRBD1 (5 bases). CDR1 is SQVTM, CDR2 ANQGSEA, per germline. CDR3 length: 12 residues. V was pared by 5 bases and J by 6 bases, with 13 bases between. The CDR3 is CSVLTDSPEAFF. DNA of the CDR3: TGCAGCGTTCTAACAGACAGCCCTGAAGCTTTCTTT.

The genes are TRBV6-2 or TRBV6-3 and TRBJ2-3; no clear D gene. The length of the CDR3 is 14 residues. CDR1 and CDR2 from the germline V gene are MNHEY and SVGEGT. V was shortened by 6 bases and J by 4 bases, with 14 bases between the two germline ends. CDR3 residues: CASSLNSPPDTQYF. The CDR3 region has the DNA TGTGCCAGCAGCCTGAATTCCCCCCCAGATACGCAGTATTTT.

The chain links TRBV24-1 to TRBJ2-3; the D gene is possibly TRBD2 (5 bases). Between the trimmed V and J ends, which lost 9 bases and 0 bases, there was a span of 15 bases. The CDR3 is made up of 15 amino acids. From germline, CDR1 is KGHDR and CDR2 SFDVKD. CDR3 region: CATSIARASTDTQYF. CDR3 coding DNA: TGTGCCACCTCTATAGCGAGGGCTAGCACAGATACGCAGTATTTT.

This chain links TRBV6-5 with TRBJ1-1; no firm D call. This CDR3 region has 11 residues. V lost 11 bases to trimming and J lost 3 bases, with 10 bases between them. Germline V gene sequence: CDR1 MNHEY, CDR2 SVGAGI. CDR3 sequence reads: CACIEDTEAFF. Here the CDR3 DNA reads TGTGCCTGCATCGAGGACACTGAAGCTTTCTTT.

The genes are TRBV19 and TRBJ2-2; D is uncertain. Looked up from germline, CDR1 is LNHDA and CDR2 is SQIVND (reference sequence). The CDR3 contains 14 residues. Trimming took 6 bases from V and 0 from J, leaving 8 bases between them. In DNA form, the CDR3 reads TGTGCCAGTAGCGGAATAACGAACACCGGGGAGCTGTTTTTT. Its translation: CASSGITNTGELFF.

This clone was picked up a small number of times. The chain joins TRBV20-1 to TRBJ2-5, with D perhaps matching TRBD2 (6 bases). The CDR3 covers 11 residues. V was trimmed by 6 bases and J by 4 bases, leaving 9 bases between them. The V gene's germline CDR1 is DFQATT and CDR2 SNEGSKA (reference sequence). The DNA of the CDR3 is TGCAGTGCCGGGACTCGAGAGACCCAGTACTTC. This gives the protein CSAGTRETQYF.

The chain joins TRBV4-3 to TRBJ2-2; D not resolved. Deletions cut 0 bases from V and 2 bases from J, with 7 bases between. The CDR3 length is 15 residues. CDR1 LGHNA and CDR2 YSLEER come from the germline V gene. As DNA, the CDR3 is TGCGCCAGCAGCCAAGATGGGGTAAACACCGGGGAGCTGTTTTTT. This sequence encodes CASSQDGVNTGELFF.

The rearrangement joins TRBV7-2 to TRBJ1-6; D is undetermined. The CDR3 spans 14 residues. Germline V lookup: CDR1 SGHTA, CDR2 FQGNSA. Deletions cut 5 bases from V and 10 bases from J, with 15 bases between. CDR3 loop: CASSDPLPRSPLHF. CDR3 DNA: TGTGCCAGCAGCGACCCTCTCCCTAGGTCACCCCTCCACTTT. The full variable domain, with the rest looked up from reference TRBV7-2 and TRBJ1-6, is GAGVSQSPSNKVTEKGKDVELRCDPISGHTALYWYRQSLGQGLEFLIYFQGNSAPDKSGLPSDRFSAERTGGSVSTLTIQRTQQEDSAVYLCASSDPLPRSPLHFGNGTRLTVT.

This chain links TRBV28 with TRBJ2-7; possible D gene TRBD2, 6 bases. V was clipped by 5 bases and J by 2 bases, with 10 bases between them. The CDR3 spans 13 residues. Looked up from germline, CDR1 is MDHEN and CDR2 is SYDVKM. DNA of the CDR3: TGTGCCAGCAGTAGGGACTCTCCCTACGAGCAGTACTTC. It is translated as CASSRDSPYEQYF.

The J gene is TRBJ2-6, the V gene TRBV24-1, with D hard to call. The CDR3 has 17 amino acids. Germline V lookup: CDR1 KGHDR, CDR2 SFDVKD. V shed 1 base and J shed 3 bases, with 12 bases lying between them. The CDR3 DNA follows: TGTGCCACCAGTGATTTCCCAGGTTCGAATGGGGCCAACGTCCTGACTTTC. It translates to CATSDFPGSNGANVLTF.

The chain employs TRBV24-1 and TRBJ1-6; D is possibly TRBD1 (6 bases). The CDR3 runs 15 residues. Germline CDR1 is KGHDR and CDR2 is SFDVKD. The germline V and J ends were trimmed by 2 bases and 11 bases, with 15 bases remaining between them. The CDR3 DNA reads TGTGCCACCAGTGATTCTAAACAGGGATCCGCACCCCTCCACTTT. Translated: CATSDSKQGSAPLHF.

This clone was observed once. This chain joins TRBV5-5 and TRBJ2-7; D may match TRBD1 or TRBD2 (5 bases each). In germline, CDR1 is SGHKS, CDR2 YYEKEE (reference sequence). With 0 bases removed from V and 0 bases from J, the gap between germline ends came to 7 bases. This CDR3 is 14 amino acids long. CDR3: CASSLGGSSYEQYF. Here the CDR3 DNA reads TGTGCCAGCAGCTTGGGGGGGAGCTCCTACGAGCAGTACTTC.

V gene TRBV5-1 combines with J gene TRBJ2-3; a possible D gene is TRBD1 (7 bases). The V and J ends lost 4 bases and 3 bases respectively, with 12 bases between them. The CDR3 totals 14 residues. Germline CDR1 reads SGHRS; CDR2 reads YFSETQ. The CDR3 DNA sequence: TGCGCCAGCAGCCTGACAGGGAGGACAGATACGCAGTATTTT. Amino acids: CASSLTGRTDTQYF.

V usage is TRBV28 and J usage is TRBJ1-2; tentative D call: TRBD1 (5 bases). CDR1 MDHEN and CDR2 SYDVKM come from the germline V gene. The CDR3 is made up of 15 amino acids. V was cut by 4 bases and J by 5 bases, with 17 bases left in between. The CDR3 coding sequence is TGTGCCAGCAGTTCCCCTCGCGGGGGGTCATATGGCTACACCTTC. Translated: CASSSPRGGSYGYTF.

This clone was seen just once. The chain recombines TRBV28 with TRBJ1-2, with 8 bases identical to TRBD1. The ends lost 3 bases at V and 4 bases at J; junction bases unmatched: 7. CDR3 length: 15 residues. Germline V lookup: CDR1 MDHEN, CDR2 SYDVKM. CDR3 sequence (DNA): TGTGCCAGCAGTTTCCCCAGGGGGCCAACCTATGGCTACACCTTC. Its protein product is CASSFPRGPTYGYTF.